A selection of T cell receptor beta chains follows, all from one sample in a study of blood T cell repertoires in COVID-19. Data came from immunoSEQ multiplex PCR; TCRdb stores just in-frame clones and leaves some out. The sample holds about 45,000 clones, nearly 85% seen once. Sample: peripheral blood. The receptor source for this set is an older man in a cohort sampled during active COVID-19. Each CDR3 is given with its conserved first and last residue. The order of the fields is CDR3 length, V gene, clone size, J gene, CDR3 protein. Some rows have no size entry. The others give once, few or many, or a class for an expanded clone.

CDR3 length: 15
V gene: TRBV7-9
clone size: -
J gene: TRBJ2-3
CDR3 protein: CASELGTGGRDTQYF

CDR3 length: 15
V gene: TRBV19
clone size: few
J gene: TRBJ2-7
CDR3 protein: CASSYGGTSSYEQYF

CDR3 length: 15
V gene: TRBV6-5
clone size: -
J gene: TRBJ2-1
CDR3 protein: CASSYSQKQRLEQFF

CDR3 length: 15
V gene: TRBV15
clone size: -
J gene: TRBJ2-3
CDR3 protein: CATTTSGRAEDTQYF

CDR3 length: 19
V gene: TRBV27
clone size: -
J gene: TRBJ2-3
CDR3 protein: CASSPQIYGTSGLTDTQYF

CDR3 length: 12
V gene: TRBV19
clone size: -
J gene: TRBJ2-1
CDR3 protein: CASSSEGWEQFF

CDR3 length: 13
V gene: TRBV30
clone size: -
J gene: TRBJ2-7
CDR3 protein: CAWSVSDLYEQYF

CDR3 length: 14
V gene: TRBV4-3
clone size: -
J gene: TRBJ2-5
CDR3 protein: CASSRGFSAGTQYF

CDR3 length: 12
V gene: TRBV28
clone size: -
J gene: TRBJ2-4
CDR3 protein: CASSPPENIQYF

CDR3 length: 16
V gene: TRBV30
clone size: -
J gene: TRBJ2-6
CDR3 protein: CAWRLQVTSGANVLTF

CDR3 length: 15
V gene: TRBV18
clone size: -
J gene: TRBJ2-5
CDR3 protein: CASSQPTGRWETQYF

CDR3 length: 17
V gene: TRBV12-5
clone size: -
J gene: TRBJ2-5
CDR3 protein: CASGLVGGTGIQETQYF

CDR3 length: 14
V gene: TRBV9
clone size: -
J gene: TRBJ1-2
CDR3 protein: CASSPQGGNYGYTF

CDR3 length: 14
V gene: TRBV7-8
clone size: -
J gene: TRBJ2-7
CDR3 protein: CASSLDRTSTEQYF

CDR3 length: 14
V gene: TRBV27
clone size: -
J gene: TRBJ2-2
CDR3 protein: CASSLTHNTGELFF

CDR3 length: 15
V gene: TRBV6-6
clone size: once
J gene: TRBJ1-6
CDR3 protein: CASRNGGVDNSPLHF

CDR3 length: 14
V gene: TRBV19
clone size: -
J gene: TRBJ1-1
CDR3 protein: CASSSPRRSTEAFF

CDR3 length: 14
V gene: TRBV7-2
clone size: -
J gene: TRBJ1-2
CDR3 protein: CASSPLQGIHGYTF

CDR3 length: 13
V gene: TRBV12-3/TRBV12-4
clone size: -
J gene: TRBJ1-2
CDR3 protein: CASRSTGKDGYTF

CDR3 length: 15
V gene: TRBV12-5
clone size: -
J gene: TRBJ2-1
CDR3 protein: CASGLGDSPYNEQFF

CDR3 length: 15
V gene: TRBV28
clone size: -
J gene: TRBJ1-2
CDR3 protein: CASSFREYQGRGYTF

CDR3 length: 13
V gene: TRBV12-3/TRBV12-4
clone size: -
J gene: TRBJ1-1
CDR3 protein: CASSLGGGTEAFF

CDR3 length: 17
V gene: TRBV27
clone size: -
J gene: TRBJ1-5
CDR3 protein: CASSLRVVGGRGQPQHF

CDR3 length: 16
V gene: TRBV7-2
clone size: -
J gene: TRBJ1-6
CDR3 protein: CASSRTGTGENSPLHF

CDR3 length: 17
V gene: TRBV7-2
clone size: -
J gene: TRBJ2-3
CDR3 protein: CASSLELAGVGADTQYF

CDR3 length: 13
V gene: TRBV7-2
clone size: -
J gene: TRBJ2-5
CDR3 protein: CASSPGVEETQYF

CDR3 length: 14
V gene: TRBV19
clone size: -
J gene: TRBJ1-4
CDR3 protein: CASSERSDNEKLFF

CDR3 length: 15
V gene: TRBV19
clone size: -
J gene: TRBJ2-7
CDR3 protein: CASSIMRGGAYEQYF

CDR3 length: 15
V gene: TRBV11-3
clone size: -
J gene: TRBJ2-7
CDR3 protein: CASSLGGQAAYEQYF

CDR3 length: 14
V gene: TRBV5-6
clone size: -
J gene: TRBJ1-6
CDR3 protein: CASSSTGEHSPLHF

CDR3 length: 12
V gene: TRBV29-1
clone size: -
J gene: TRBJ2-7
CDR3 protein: CSVRVTHYEQYF

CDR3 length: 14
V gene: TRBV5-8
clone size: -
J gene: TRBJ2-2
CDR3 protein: CASRVGPGPGELFF

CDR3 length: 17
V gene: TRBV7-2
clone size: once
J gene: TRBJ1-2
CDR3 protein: CASSLVGGGSLNYGYTF

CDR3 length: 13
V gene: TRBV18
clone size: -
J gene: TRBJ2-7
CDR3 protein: CASSPGLAYEQYF

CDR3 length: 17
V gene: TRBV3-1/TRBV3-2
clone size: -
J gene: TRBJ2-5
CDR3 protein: CASSQGRGGGSQETQYF

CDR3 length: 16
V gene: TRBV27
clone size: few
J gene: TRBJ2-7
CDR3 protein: CASSSYNDGTLYEQYF

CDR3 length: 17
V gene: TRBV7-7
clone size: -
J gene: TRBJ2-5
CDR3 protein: CASSEGTSGGVGETQYF

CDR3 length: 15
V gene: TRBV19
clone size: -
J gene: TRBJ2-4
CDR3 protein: CASSKQGGSEYIQYF

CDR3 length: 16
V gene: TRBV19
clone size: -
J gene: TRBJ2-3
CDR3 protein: CASSNIDRVRTDTQYF

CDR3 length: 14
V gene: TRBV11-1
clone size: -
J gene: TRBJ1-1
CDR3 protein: CASSLDRANTEAFF

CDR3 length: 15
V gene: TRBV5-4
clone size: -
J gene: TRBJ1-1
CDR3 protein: CASSLVKQGNTEAFF

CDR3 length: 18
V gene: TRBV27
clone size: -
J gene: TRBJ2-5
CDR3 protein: CASSPGATSLGLWETQYF

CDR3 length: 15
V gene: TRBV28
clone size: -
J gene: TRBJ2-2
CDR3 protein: CASSSRGTSFGELFF

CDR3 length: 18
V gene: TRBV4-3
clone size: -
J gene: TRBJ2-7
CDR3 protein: CASSQEDLRDRGNYEQYF

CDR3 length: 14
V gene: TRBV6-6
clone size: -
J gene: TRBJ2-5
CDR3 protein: CASTPSGTQETQYF

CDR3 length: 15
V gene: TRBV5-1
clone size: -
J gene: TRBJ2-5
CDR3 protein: CASSDQSGGVETQYF

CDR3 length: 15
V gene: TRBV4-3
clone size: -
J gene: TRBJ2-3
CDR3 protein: CASSHQGSRTDTQYF

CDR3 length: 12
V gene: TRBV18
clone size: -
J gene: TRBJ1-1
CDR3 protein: CASSQQGSEAFF

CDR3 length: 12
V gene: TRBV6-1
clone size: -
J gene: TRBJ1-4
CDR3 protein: CASSDGKRKTFF

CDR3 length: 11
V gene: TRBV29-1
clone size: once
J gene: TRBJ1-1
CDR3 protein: CSVVGVRGAFF

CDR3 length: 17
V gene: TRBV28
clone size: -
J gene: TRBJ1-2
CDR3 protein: CASSSHTGTGGKDGYTF

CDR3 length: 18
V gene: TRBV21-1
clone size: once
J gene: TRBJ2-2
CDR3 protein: CASSKNNPRTENTGELFF

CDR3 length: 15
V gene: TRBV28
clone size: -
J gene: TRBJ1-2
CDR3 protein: CASRLQGALNYGYTF

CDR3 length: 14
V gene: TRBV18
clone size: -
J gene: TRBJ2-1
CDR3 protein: CASSPTDRVFEQFF

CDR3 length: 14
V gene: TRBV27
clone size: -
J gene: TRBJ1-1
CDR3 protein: CASSLGQANTEAFF

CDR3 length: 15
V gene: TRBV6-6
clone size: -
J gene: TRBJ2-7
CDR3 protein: CASSYSGTGWSEQYF

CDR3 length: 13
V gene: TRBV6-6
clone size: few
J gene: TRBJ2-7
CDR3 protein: CASCQGLSYEQYF